The clone carrying this T cell receptor (beta chain) was seen a few times. Trimming stripped 6 bases from V and 2 bases from J, with 17 bases between. The CDR3 is made up of 16 amino acids. Germline V gene lookup returns CDR1 LGHDT and CDR2 YNNKEL (reference sequence). The record originates from a study of blood T cells in healthy people across ages. It was with a sample-barcoded 5' primer and a J-beta primer mix that a second PCR of about 6 to 11 cycles was run. TCRdb re-derived calls from the 5' RACE reads in MiXCR, one entry per CDR3 protein. Of just under 750,000 distinct CDR3 sequences listed, about 20% are singletons.

This chain connects TRBV3-1 to TRBJ2-1, with TRBD2 as a possible D gene (5 bases). Sequencing was performed on blood. This TCR derives from a man between 65 and 79 years old in good health. This CDR3 reads CASRNGKVKTYNEQFF. DNA for the CDR3: TGTGCCAGCAGGAACGGGAAAGTTAAGACCTACAATGAGCAGTTCTTC.